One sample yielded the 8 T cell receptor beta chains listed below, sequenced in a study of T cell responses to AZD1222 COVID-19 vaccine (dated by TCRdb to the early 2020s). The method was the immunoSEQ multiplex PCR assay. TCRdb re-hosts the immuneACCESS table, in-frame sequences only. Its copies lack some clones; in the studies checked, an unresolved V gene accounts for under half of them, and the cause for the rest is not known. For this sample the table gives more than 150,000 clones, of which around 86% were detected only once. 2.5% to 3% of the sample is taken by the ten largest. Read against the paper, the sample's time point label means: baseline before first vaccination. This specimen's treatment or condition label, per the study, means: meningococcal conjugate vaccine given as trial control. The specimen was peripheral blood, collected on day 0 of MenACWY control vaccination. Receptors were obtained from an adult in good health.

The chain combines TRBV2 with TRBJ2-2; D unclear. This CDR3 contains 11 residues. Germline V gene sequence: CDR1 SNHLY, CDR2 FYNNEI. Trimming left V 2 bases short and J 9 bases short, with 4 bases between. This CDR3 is CASSEPRELFF. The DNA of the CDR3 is TGTGCCAGCAGTGAACCACGGGAGCTGTTTTTT.

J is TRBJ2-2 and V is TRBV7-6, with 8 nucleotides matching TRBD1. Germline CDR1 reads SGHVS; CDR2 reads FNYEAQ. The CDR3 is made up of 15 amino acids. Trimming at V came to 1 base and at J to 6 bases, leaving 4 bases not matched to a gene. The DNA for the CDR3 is TGTGCCAGCAGCTTAGAGTCAGGGGGCCCCGGGGAGCTGTTTTTT. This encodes CASSLESGGPGELFF.

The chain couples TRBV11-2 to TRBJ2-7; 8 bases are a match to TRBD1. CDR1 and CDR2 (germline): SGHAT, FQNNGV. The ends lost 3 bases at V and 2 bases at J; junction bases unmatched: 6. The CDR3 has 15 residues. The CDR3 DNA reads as TGTGCCAGCAGCTTTAGGTGGACAGGGACCTACGAGCAGTACTTC. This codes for CASSFRWTGTYEQYF.

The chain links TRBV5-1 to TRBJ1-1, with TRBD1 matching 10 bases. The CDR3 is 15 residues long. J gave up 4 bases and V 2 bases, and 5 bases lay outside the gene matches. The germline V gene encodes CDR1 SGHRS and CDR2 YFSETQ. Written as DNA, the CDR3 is TGCGCCAGCAGCTTATCCGGGACAGGGGCCACTGAAGCTTTCTTT. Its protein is CASSLSGTGATEAFF.

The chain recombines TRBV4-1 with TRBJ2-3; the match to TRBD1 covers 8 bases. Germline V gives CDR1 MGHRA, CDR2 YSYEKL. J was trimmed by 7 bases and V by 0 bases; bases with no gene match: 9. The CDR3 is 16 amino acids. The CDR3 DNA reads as TGCGCCAGCAGCCAAGATACCCCAGGGGGCGCGAATACGCAGTATTTT. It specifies CASSQDTPGGANTQYF.

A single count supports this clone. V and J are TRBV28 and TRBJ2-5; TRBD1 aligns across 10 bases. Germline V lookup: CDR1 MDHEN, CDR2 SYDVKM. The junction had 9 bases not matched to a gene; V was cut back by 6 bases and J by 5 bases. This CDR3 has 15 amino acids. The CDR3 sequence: CASRKTGTGVETQYF. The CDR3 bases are TGTGCCAGCAGAAAGACCGGGACAGGGGTTGAGACCCAGTACTTC.

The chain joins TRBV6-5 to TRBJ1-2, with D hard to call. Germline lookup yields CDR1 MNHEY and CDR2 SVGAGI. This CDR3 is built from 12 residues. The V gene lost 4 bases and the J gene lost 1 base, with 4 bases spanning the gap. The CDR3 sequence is CASSSNNYGYTF. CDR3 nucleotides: TGTGCCAGCAGTTCAAATAACTATGGCTACACCTTC.

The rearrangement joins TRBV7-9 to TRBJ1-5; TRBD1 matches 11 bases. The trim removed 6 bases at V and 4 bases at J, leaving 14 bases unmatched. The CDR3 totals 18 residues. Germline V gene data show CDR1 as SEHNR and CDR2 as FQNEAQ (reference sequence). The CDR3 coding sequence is TGTGCCAGCAGTTCGACTGTAGGACAGGGGGCGATAAATCAGCCCCAGCATTTT. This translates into CASSSTVGQGAINQPQHF.